One sample yielded the 7 T cell receptor beta chains listed below, sequenced in a study of Graves' ophthalmopathy and Graves' hyperthyroidism. From RNA, the CDR3 regions of TCR beta chains were amplified and sequenced. HTBI primers primed a first-round RT-PCR, and a second-round multiplex PCR followed. TCRdb re-called the multiplex PCR reads through MiXCR, storing one row per CDR3 protein. There are over 200,000 distinct CDR3 sequences in the sample; over 25% occur only once, and approximately 9.6% lies in the top ten. The sample comprised peripheral blood. These receptors were taken from a man aged 45-65 years with Graves' ophthalmopathy.

This clonotype has a count of ten or more. This chain links TRBV30 with TRBJ2-7; 9 bases map to TRBD1. Germline V gene sequence: CDR1 GTSNPN, CDR2 SVGIG (reference sequence). This CDR3 has 11 amino acids. Trimming at V came to 8 bases and at J to 3 bases, leaving 2 bases not matched to a gene. In DNA, the CDR3 is TGTGCCGGGACAGGGAGCTACGAGCAGTACTTC. Protein: CAGTGSYEQYF.

There are many counts of this clonotype. V usage is TRBV7-2 and J usage is TRBJ1-5; D uncertain. Trimming removed 5 bases at V and 9 bases at J, with 17 bases between. Per germline, CDR1 SGHTA and CDR2 FQGNSA. This CDR3 has 14 amino acids. The CDR3 sequence: CASSSSPYERPQHF. In DNA, the CDR3 is TGTGCCAGCAGCAGCAGCCCCTACGAACGGCCCCAGCATTTT.

This clonotype was recorded many times. The chain links TRBV7-8 to TRBJ2-7; D remains unclear. The CDR3 covers 13 residues. The V end was cut by 2 bases, the J end by 9 bases, with 14 bases between. The germline V gene has CDR1 SGHVS and CDR2 FQNEAQ. The DNA for the CDR3 is TGTGCCAGCAGCTTAAACGAGGCTGTGGGGCAGTACTTC. Translation: CASSLNEAVGQYF.

The V gene is TRBV12-3 or TRBV12-4, the J gene TRBJ1-5; the D gene is possibly TRBD1 (5 bases). The CDR3 has 15 residues. V lost 3 bases and J 7 bases, leaving 16 bases between the germline ends. The CDR3 nucleotides are TGTGCCAGCAGTTTGGGACCGACAAAAAGGCAGCCCCAGCATTTT. This codes for CASSLGPTKRQPQHF.

This clonotype was detected only a few times. The chain uses TRBV14 and TRBJ2-5; weak D call: TRBD2 (7 bases). The germline gives CDR1 SGHDN, CDR2 FVKESK. This CDR3 has 16 amino acids. V was pared by 4 bases and J by 1 base, with 16 bases between. The CDR3 DNA reads TGTGCCAGCAGCCCAAGGGGGGGCTCGTTCCAAGAGACCCAGTACTTC. This encodes CASSPRGGSFQETQYF. Variable domain in full (rest from reference TRBV14 and TRBJ2-5): EAGVTQFPSHSVIEKGQTVTLRCDPISGHDNLYWYRRVMGKEIKFLLHFVKESKQDESGMPNNRFLAERTGGTYSTLKVQPAELEDSGVYFCASSPRGGSFQETQYFGPGTRLLVL.

This clonotype was counted ten times or more. This chain uses TRBV6-5 with TRBJ2-7; no clear D. V shed 4 bases and J shed 0 bases, with 10 bases lying between them. Looked up from germline, CDR1 is MNHEY and CDR2 is SVGAGI. The CDR3 length is 14 residues. Here the CDR3 reads CASSSALNSYEQYF. In DNA form, the CDR3 reads TGTGCCAGCAGTTCGGCCCTTAACTCCTACGAGCAGTACTTC.

This clonotype was counted a few times. A much bigger clone sits one base away, suggesting this may be a read error. CDR3 bases: TGCGCCAGCAGTCAGCTCGGCGAGTGGAGCCTTGGCGAGCAGTACTTC. Encoded protein: CASSQLGEWSLGEQYF. This chain links TRBV4-1 with TRBJ2-7; D ambiguous. The V end was cut by 6 bases, the J end by 6 bases, with 24 bases between. This CDR3 is 16 amino acids long. In germline, CDR1 is MGHRA, CDR2 YSYEKL.